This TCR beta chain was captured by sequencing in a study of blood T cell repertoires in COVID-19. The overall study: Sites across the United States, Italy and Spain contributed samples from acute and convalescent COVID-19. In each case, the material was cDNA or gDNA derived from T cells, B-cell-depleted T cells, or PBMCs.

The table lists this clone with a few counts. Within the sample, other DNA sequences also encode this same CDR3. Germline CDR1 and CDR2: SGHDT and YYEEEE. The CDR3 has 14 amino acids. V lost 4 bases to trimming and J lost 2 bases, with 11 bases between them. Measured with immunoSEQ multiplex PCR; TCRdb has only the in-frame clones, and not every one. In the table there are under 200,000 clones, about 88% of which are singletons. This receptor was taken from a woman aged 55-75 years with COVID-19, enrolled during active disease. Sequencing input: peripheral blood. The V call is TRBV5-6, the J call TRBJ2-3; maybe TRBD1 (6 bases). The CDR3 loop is CASSLDRSTDTQYF. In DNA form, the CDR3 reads TGTGCCAGCAGCCTGGACAGATCCACAGATACGCAGTATTTT.